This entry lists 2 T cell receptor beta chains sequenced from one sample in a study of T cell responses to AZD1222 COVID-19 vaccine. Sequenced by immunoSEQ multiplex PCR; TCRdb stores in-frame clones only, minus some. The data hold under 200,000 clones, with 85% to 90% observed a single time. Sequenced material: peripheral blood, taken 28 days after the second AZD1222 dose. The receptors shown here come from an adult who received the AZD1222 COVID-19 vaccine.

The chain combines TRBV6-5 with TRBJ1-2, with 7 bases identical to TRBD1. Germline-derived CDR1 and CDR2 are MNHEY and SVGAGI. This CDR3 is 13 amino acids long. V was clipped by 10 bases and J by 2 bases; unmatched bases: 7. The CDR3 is CAIRDSRNYGYTF. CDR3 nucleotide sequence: TGTGCCATCAGGGACAGTCGAAACTATGGCTACACCTTC.

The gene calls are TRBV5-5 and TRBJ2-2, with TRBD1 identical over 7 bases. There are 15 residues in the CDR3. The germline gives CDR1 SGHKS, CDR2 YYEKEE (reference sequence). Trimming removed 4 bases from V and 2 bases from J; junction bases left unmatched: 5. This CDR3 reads CASSMRTGNTGELFF. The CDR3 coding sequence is TGTGCCAGCAGCATGAGGACAGGAAACACCGGGGAGCTGTTTTTT. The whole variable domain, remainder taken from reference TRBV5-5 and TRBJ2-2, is DAGVTQSPTHLIKTRGQQVTLRCSPISGHKSVSWYQQVLGQGPQFIFQYYEKEERGRGNFPDRFSARQFPNYSSELNVNALLLGDSALYLCASSMRTGNTGELFFGEGSRLTVL.